The 14 T cell receptor beta chains reported below all come from one sample, sequenced in a study of cytomegalovirus exposure and HLA in healthy donors. The study ran its PCR with 60 Vbeta and 13 Jbeta primers. TCRdb's copy holds only in-frame clones and misses some; the assay was immunoSEQ multiplex PCR. Of over 85,000 clones listed, more than 75% were seen once; the top ten hold about 1.8%. The sequencing input was PBMCs. The receptors were gathered from a man between 40 and 49 years old in good health and CMV-seronegative.

There are a few counts of this clone. CDR3 sequence: CASSAGDEQYF. The CDR3 DNA is TGTGCCAGCAGTGCGGGGGACGAGCAGTACTTC. The V call is TRBV6-1, the J call TRBJ2-7, with D possibly matching TRBD2 (6 bases). The V gene's germline CDR1 is MNHNS and CDR2 SASEGT. V was trimmed by 4 bases and J by 5 bases, leaving 6 bases between them. The CDR3 contains 11 residues.

The chain joins TRBV7-7 to TRBJ1-1, with D maybe TRBD1 (5 bases). The V end lost 5 bases, the J end lost 4 bases, and 11 bases lay between the germline ends. Germline-derived CDR1 and CDR2 are SSHAT and FNYEAQ (reference sequence). CDR3 length: 13 amino acids. Here the CDR3 DNA reads TGTGCCAGCAGCACCAGGGTAGGCACTGAAGCTTTCTTT. This encodes CASSTRVGTEAFF.

The genes are TRBV5-5 and TRBJ1-1, with D tentatively TRBD1 (5 bases). CDR1 SGHKS and CDR2 YYEKEE come from the germline V gene (reference sequence). V was clipped by 0 bases and J by 0 bases, with 6 bases between them. The CDR3 is 14 amino acids. The CDR3 coding sequence is TGTGCCAGCAGCTTGGGGACACTGAACACTGAAGCTTTCTTT. Translating it yields CASSLGTLNTEAFF.

This clone was observed a single time. This chain links TRBV28 with TRBJ2-3; 9 positions match TRBD2. This CDR3 spans 14 amino acids. Looked up from germline, CDR1 is MDHEN and CDR2 is SYDVKM. Trimming removed 2 bases from V and 4 bases from J; junction bases left unmatched: 1. CDR3 sequence (DNA): TGTGCCAGCAGTTTAGCGGGGGGGCCAGATACGCAGTATTTT. Its protein is CASSLAGGPDTQYF.

The chain links TRBV6-5 to TRBJ2-1, with 7 bases matching TRBD2. Per germline, CDR1 MNHEY and CDR2 SVGAGI. CDR3 length equals 16 residues. V lost 4 bases and J lost 6; bases outside the gene matches: 12. CDR3 amino acids: CASSSGERGGGNEQFF. CDR3 coding DNA: TGTGCCAGCAGTTCCGGCGAGCGCGGGGGAGGCAATGAGCAGTTCTTC.

This clone showed up just once. The gene calls are TRBV4-2 and TRBJ1-1; TRBD1 is a possible D gene (6 bases). The CDR3 runs to 14 residues. V gave up 0 bases and J gave up 10 bases, with 15 bases separating them. CDR1 and CDR2 (germline): LGHNA, YNFKEQ. In DNA form, the CDR3 reads TGTGCCAGCAGCCAAGATCCCCAAACAGGGAGAGCTTTCTTT. Translating gives CASSQDPQTGRAFF.

V and J are TRBV19 and TRBJ1-3; the D gene is possibly TRBD1 (5 bases). The germline CDR1 and CDR2 sequences are LNHDA and SQIVND (reference sequence). The CDR3 contains 18 residues. The ends were cut back, 3 bases at V and 0 bases at J, with 18 bases in the middle. CDR3 DNA sequence: TGTGCCAGTAGTATGGGGCCCCGTAACCCGAACTCTGGAAACACCATATATTTT. It specifies CASSMGPRNPNSGNTIYF.

The chain links TRBV7-2 to TRBJ1-5, with D perhaps matching TRBD1 (5 bases). The CDR3 covers 14 residues. Trimming cost V 1 base and J 4 bases, with 8 bases left between them. CDR1 is SGHTA and CDR2 is FQGNSA in the germline V gene. CDR3 sequence reads: CASSLGSGNQPQHF. In DNA form, the CDR3 reads TGTGCCAGCAGCTTAGGATCAGGGAATCAGCCCCAGCATTTT.

The rearrangement joins TRBV29-1 to TRBJ2-1; D possibly corresponds to TRBD2 (5 bases). CDR3 size: 10 residues. V was trimmed by 6 bases and J by 9 bases, leaving 9 bases between them. Germline assignment: CDR1 SQVTM and CDR2 ANQGSEA. The CDR3 is CSVGVGEQFF. The CDR3 nucleotides are TGCAGCGTGGGAGTCGGTGAGCAGTTCTTC.

CDR3: CASSLVGGLLNQPQHF. The DNA for the CDR3 is TGTGCCAGCAGTTTAGTAGGGGGCCTACTAAATCAGCCCCAGCATTTT. This chain uses TRBV28 with TRBJ1-5, with TRBD1 identical over 7 bases. Germline values: CDR1 MDHEN, CDR2 SYDVKM. The CDR3 covers 16 residues. Trimming took 2 bases from V and 4 from J; bases not matched to a gene: 8.

The CDR3 loop is CASRGSYEQYF. CDR3 in DNA: TGCGCCAGCAGGGGCAGCTACGAGCAGTACTTC. The chain couples TRBV5-1 to TRBJ2-7; D remains unclear. CDR1 and CDR2 (germline): SGHRS, YFSETQ. This CDR3 has 11 amino acids. Trimming shortened V by 5 bases and J by 3 bases, and 6 bases separated the two germline ends.

The gene calls are TRBV10-3 and TRBJ2-3; 13 bases fit TRBD2. Germline lookup yields CDR1 ENHRY and CDR2 SYGVKD. The CDR3 length is 13 residues. The junction had 5 bases not matched to a gene; V was cut back by 11 bases and J by 6 bases. The DNA for the CDR3 is TGTGCCGTCGGGACTAGCGGGGTCGATACGCAGTATTTT. This gives the protein CAVGTSGVDTQYF.

V is TRBV5-1 and J is TRBJ1-2; D is unclear. The CDR3 spans 14 residues. Germline CDR1 reads SGHRS; CDR2 reads YFSETQ. V lost 4 bases and J lost 5, with 15 bases in between. The CDR3 loop reads CASSHRRAGYGYTF. In nucleotides, the CDR3 is TGCGCCAGCAGCCATCGGAGGGCGGGGTATGGCTACACCTTC. Full variable domain (rest looked up from reference TRBV5-1 and TRBJ1-2): KAGVTQTPRYLIKTRGQQVTLSCSPISGHRSVSWYQQTPGQGLQFLFEYFSETQRNKGNFPGRFSGRQFSNSRSEMNVSTLELGDSALYLCASSHRRAGYGYTFGSGTRLTVV.

This chain links TRBV10-3 with TRBJ1-5; D perhaps matches TRBD1 (6 bases). Deletions cut 5 bases from V and 3 bases from J, with 11 bases between. This CDR3 has 14 residues. Germline-derived CDR1 and CDR2 are ENHRY and SYGVKD. CDR3 nucleotides: TGTGCCATCAGTACAGGGAATAACAATCAGCCCCAGCATTTT. Translation gives CAISTGNNNQPQHF.